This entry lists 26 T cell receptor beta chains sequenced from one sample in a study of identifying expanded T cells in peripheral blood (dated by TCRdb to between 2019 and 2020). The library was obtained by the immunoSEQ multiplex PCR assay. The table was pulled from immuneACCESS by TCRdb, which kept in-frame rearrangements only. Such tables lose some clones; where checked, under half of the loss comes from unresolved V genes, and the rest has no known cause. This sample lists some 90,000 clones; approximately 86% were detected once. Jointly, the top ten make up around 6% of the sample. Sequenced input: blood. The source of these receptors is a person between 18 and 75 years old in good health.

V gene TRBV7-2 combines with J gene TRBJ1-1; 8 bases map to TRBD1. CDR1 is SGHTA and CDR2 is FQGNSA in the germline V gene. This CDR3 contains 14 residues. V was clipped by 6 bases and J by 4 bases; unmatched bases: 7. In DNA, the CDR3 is TGTGCCAGCAGAGAAACAGGGGGGACCACTGAAGCTTTCTTT. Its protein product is CASRETGGTTEAFF.

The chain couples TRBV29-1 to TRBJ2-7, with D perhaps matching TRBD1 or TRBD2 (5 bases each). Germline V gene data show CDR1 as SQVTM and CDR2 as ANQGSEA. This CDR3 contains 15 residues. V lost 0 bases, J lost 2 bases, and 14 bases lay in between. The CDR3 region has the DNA TGCAGCGTTGAAGATCGATCAGGGAGAACCTACGAGCAGTACTTC. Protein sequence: CSVEDRSGRTYEQYF.

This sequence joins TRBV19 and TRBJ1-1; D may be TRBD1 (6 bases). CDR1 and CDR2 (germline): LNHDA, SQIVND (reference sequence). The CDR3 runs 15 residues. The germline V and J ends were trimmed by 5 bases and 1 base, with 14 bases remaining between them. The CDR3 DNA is TGTGCCAGTAGTGCCCGACAGGCGACGAACACTGAAGCTTTCTTT. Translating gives CASSARQATNTEAFF.

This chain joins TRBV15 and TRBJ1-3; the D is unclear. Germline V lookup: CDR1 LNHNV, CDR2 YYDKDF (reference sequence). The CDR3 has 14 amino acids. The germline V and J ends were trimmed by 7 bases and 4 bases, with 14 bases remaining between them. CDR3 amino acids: CATNKEYLGNTIYF. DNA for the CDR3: TGTGCCACCAACAAAGAGTACCTCGGAAACACCATATATTTT. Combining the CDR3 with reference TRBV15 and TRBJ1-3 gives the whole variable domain DAMVIQNPRYQVTQFGKPVTLSCSQTLNHNVMYWYQQKSSQAPKLLFHYYDKDFNNEADTPDNFQSRRPNTSFCFLDIRSPGLGDTAMYLCATNKEYLGNTIYFGEGSWLTVV.

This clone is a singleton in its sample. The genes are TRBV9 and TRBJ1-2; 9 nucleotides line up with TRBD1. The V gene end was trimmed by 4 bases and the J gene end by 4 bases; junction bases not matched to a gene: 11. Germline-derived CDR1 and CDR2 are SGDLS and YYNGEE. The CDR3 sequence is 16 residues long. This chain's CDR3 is CASSPEQGAGPYGYTF. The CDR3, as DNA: TGTGCCAGCAGCCCTGAACAGGGGGCCGGCCCCTATGGCTACACCTTC. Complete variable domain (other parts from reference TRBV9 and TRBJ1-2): DSGVTQTPKHLITATGQRVTLRCSPRSGDLSVYWYQQSLDQGLQFLIQYYNGEERAKGNILERFSAQQFPDLHSELNLSSLELGDSALYFCASSPEQGAGPYGYTFGSGTRLTVV.

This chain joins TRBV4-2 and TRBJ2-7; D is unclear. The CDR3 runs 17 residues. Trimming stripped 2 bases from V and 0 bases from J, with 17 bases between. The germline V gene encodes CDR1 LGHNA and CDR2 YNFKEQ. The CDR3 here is CASSQSKFSYLSYEQYF. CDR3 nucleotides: TGTGCCAGCAGCCAATCAAAATTCTCCTACCTCTCCTACGAGCAGTACTTC.

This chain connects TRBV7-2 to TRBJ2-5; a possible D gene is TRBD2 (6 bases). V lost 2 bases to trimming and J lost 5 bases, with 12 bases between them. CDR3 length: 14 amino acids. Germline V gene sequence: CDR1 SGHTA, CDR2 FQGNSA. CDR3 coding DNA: TGTGCCAGCAGCTTAAATGAGGGGAGGGAGACCCAGTACTTC. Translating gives CASSLNEGRETQYF.

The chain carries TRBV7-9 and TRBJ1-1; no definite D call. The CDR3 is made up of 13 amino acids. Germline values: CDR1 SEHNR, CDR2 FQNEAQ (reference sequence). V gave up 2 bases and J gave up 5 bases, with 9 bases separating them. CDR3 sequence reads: CASSLTSSTEAFF. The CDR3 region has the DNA TGTGCCAGCAGCTTAACCAGTAGTACTGAAGCTTTCTTT.

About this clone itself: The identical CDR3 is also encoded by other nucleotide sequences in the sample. DNA for the CDR3: TGTGCCAGCAGTTACTCGAGTGGTAGCTCTGGAAACACCATATATTTT. Its translation: CASSYSSGSSGNTIYF. This chain links TRBV6-5 with TRBJ1-3; the D is unclear. Germline loops: CDR1 MNHEY, CDR2 SVGAGI. Trimming shortened V by 0 bases and J by 0 bases, and 9 bases separated the two germline ends. The CDR3 sequence is 16 residues long.

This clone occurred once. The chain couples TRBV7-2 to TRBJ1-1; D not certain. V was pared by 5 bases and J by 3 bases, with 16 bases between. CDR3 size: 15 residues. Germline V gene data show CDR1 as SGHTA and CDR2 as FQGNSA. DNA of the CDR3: TGTGCCAGCAGCCCCATGATCGGACGGTACACTGAAGCTTTCTTT. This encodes CASSPMIGRYTEAFF.

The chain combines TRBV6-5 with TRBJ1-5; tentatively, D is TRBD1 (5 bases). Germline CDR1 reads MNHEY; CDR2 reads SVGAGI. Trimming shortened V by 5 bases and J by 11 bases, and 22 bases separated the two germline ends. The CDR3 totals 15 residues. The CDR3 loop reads CASSPTGGPRGAQHF. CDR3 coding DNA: TGTGCCAGCAGTCCTACAGGTGGGCCAAGGGGAGCCCAGCATTTT.

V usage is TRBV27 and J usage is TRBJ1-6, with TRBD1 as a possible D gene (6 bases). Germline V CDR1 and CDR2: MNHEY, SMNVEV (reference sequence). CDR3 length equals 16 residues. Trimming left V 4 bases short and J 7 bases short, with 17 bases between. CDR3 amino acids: CASSSNLGTQNSPLHF. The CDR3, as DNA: TGTGCCAGCAGTTCAAATCTCGGGACACAAAATTCACCCCTCCACTTT.

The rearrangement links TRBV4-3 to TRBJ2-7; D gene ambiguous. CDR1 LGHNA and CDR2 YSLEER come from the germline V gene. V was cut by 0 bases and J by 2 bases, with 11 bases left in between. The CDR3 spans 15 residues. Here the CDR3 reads CASSQDIGWPYEQYF. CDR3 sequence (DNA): TGCGCCAGCAGCCAAGATATTGGTTGGCCCTACGAGCAGTACTTC.

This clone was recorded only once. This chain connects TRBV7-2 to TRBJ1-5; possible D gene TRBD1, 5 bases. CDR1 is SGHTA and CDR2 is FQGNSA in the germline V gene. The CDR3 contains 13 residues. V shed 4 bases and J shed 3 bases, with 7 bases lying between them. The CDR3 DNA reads TGTGCCAGCAGCTCGACAGACAATCAGCCCCAGCATTTT. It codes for CASSSTDNQPQHF.

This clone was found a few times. In nucleotides, the CDR3 is TGTGCCAGCAGGGCTGCGGGGAGCAATTCACCCCTCCACTTT. As protein: CASRAAGSNSPLHF. The chain is built from TRBV6-1 and TRBJ1-6; D uncertain. V was cut by 6 bases and J by 7 bases, with 13 bases left in between. The CDR3 is 14 amino acids. In germline, CDR1 is MNHNS, CDR2 SASEGT.

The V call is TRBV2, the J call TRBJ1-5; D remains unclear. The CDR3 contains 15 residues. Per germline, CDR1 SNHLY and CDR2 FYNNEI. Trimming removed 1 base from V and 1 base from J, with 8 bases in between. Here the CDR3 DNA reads TGTGCCAGCAGTGAAGGGAGGGAAAGCAATCAGCCCCAGCATTTT. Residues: CASSEGRESNQPQHF. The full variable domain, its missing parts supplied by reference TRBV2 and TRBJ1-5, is EPEVTQTPSHQVTQMGQEVILRCVPISNHLYFYWYRQILGQKVEFLVSFYNNEISEKSEIFDDQFSVERPDGSNFTLKIRSTKLEDSAMYFCASSEGRESNQPQHFGDGTRLSIL.

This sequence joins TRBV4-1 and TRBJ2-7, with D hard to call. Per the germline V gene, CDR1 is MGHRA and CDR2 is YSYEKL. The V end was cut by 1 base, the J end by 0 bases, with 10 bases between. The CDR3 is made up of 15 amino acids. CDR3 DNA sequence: TGCGCCAGCAGCCAAGTAAACGGCAACTCCTACGAGCAGTACTTC. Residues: CASSQVNGNSYEQYF.

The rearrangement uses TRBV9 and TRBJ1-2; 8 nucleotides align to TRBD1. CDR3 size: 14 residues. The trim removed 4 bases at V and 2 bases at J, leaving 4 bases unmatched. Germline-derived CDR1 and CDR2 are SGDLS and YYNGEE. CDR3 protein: CASSLRTGNYGYTF. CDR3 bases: TGTGCCAGCAGCTTACGGACAGGGAACTATGGCTACACCTTC. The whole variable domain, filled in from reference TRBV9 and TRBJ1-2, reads DSGVTQTPKHLITATGQRVTLRCSPRSGDLSVYWYQQSLDQGLQFLIQYYNGEERAKGNILERFSAQQFPDLHSELNLSSLELGDSALYFCASSLRTGNYGYTFGSGTRLTVV.

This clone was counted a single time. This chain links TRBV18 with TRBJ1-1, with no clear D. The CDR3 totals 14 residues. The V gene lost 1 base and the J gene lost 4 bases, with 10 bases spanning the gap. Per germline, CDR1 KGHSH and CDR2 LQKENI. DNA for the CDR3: TGTGCCAGCTCACCACTAGGGTTCGGCACTGAAGCTTTCTTT. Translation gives CASSPLGFGTEAFF. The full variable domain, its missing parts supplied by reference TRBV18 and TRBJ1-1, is NAGVMQNPRHLVRRRGQEARLRCSPMKGHSHVYWYRQLPEEGLKFMVYLQKENIIDESGMPKERFSAEFPKEGPSILRIQQVVRGDSAAYFCASSPLGFGTEAFFGQGTRLTVV.

This CDR3 reads CASSPRTSGAGTDTQYF. For the CDR3, the DNA is TGTGCCAGCAGCCCCCGGACTAGCGGGGCGGGCACAGATACGCAGTATTTT. This chain links TRBV7-9 with TRBJ2-3, with 12 bases identical to TRBD2. The CDR3 contains 17 residues. V was clipped by 5 bases and J by 1 base; unmatched bases: 7. Per germline, CDR1 SEHNR and CDR2 FQNEAQ (reference sequence).

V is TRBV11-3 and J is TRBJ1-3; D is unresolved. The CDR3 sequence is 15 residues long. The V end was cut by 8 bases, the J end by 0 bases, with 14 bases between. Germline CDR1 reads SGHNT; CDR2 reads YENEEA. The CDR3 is CASGLGYYSGNTIYF. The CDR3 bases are TGTGCCAGCGGCCTCGGGTACTACTCTGGAAACACCATATATTTT.

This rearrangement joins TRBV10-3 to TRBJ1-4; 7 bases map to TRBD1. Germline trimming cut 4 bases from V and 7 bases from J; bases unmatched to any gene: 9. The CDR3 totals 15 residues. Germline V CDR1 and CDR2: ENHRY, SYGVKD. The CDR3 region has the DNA TGTGCCATCAGTGCAGACAGGGCCAGGAGTGAAAAACTGTTTTTT. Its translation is CAISADRARSEKLFF.

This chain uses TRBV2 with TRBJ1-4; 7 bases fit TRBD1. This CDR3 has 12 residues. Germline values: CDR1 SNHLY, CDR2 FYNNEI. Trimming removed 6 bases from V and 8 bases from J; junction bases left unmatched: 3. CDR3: CASRRTGEKLFF. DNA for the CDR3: TGTGCCAGCAGGAGGACAGGAGAAAAACTGTTTTTT. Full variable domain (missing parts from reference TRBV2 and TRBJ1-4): EPEVTQTPSHQVTQMGQEVILRCVPISNHLYFYWYRQILGQKVEFLVSFYNNEISEKSEIFDDQFSVERPDGSNFTLKIRSTKLEDSAMYFCASRRTGEKLFFGSGTQLSVL.

In DNA form, the CDR3 reads TGTGCCAGCATCCACTCGGGGGATCGGCGAGCTTTCTTT. Its protein is CASIHSGDRRAFF. This chain connects TRBV6-5 to TRBJ1-1; weak D call: TRBD1 (5 bases). The length of the CDR3 is 13 residues. V was clipped by 7 bases and J by 10 bases, with 19 bases between them. Per the germline V gene, CDR1 is MNHEY and CDR2 is SVGAGI.

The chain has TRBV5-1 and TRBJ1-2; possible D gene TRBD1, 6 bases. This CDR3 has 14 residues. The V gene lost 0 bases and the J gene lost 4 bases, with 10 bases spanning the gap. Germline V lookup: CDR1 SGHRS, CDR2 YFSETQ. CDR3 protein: CASSLGTGIYGYTF. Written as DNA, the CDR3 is TGCGCCAGCAGCTTGGGTACAGGGATCTATGGCTACACCTTC.

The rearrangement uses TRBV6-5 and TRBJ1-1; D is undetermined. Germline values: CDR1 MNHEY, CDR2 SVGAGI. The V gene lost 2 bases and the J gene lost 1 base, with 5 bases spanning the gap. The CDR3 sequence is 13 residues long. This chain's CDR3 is CASSYRGNTEAFF. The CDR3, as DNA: TGTGCCAGCAGTTACCGGGGGAACACTGAAGCTTTCTTT.